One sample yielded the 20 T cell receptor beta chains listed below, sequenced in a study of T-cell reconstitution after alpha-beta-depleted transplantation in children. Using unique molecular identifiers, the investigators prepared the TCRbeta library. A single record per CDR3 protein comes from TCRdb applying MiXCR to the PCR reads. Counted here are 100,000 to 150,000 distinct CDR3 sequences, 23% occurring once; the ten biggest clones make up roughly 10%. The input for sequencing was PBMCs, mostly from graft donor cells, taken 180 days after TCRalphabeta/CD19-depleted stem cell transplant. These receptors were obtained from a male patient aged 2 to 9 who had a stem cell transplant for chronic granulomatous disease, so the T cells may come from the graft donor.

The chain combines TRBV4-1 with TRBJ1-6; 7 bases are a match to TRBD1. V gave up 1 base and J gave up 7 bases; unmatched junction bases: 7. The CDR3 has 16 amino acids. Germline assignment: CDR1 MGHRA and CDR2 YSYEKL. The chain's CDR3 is CASSQAPGQLNSPLHF. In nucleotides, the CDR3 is TGCGCCAGCAGCCAAGCCCCGGGACAGCTAAATTCACCCCTCCACTTT.

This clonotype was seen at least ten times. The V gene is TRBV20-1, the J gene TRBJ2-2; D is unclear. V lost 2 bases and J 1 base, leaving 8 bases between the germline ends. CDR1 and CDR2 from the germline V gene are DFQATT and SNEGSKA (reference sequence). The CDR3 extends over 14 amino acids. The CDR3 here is CSARMGGNTGELFF. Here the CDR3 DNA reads TGCAGTGCTAGAATGGGTGGGAACACCGGGGAGCTGTTTTTT.

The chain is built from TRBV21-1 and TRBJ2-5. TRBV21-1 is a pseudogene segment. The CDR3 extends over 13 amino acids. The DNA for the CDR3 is TGTGCCAGCACCGCACTCAGCCAAGAGACCCAGTACTTC. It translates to CASTALSQETQYF.

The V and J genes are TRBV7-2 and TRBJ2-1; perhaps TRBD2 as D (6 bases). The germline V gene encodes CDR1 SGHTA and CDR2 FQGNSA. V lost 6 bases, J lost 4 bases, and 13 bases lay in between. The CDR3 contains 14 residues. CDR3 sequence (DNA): TGTGCCAGCAGACCTCCGGGGACTTACAATGAGCAGTTCTTC. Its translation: CASRPPGTYNEQFF.

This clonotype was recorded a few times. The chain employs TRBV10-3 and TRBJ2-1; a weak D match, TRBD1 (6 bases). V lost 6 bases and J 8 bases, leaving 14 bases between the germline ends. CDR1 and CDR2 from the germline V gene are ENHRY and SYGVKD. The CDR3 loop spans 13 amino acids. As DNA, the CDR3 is TGTGCCATCAGGGCCGGGACAAATGATGAGCAGTTCTTC. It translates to CAIRAGTNDEQFF.

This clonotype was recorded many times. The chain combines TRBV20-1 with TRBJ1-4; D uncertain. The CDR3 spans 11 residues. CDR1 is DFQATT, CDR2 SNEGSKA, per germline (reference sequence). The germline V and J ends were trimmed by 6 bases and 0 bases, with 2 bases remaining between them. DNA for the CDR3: TGCAGTGCATCAACTAATGAAAAACTGTTTTTT. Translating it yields CSASTNEKLFF.

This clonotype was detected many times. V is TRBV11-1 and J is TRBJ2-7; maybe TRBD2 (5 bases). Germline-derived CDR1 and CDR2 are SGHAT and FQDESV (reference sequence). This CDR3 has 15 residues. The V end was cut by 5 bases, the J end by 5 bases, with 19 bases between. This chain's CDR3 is CASSLRTGLGNEQYF. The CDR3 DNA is TGTGCCAGCAGCCTAAGGACGGGCCTCGGGAACGAGCAGTACTTC.

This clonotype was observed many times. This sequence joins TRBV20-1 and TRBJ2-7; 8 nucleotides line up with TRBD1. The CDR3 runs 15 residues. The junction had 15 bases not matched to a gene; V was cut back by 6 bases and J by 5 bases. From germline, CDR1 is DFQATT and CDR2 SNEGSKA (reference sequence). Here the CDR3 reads CSAKGTGNLGDEQYF. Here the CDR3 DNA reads TGCAGTGCGAAGGGGACAGGCAATTTGGGGGACGAGCAGTACTTC.

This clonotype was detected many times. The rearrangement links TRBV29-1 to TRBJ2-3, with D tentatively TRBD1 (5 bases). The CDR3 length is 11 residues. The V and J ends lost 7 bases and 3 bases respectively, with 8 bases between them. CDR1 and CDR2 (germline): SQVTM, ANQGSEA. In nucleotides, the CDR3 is TGCAGCGCAGGGCCAACAGATACGCAGTATTTT. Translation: CSAGPTDTQYF.

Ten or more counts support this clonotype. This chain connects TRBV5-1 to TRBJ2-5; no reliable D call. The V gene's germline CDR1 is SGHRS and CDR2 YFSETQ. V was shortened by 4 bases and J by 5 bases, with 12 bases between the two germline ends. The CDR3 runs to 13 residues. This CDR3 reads CASSLPGRETQYF. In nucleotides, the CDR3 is TGCGCCAGCAGCCTCCCTGGTAGGGAGACCCAGTACTTC.

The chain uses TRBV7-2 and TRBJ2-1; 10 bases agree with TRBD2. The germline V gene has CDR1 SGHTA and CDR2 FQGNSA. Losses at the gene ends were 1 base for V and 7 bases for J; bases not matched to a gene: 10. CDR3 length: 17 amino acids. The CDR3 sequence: CASSLGPMGLALNEQFF. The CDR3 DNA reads TGTGCCAGCAGCTTAGGACCTATGGGACTAGCGCTAAATGAGCAGTTCTTC. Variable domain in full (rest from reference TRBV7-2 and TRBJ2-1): GAGVSQSPSNKVTEKGKDVELRCDPISGHTALYWYRQSLGQGLEFLIYFQGNSAPDKSGLPSDRFSAERTGGSVSTLTIQRTQQEDSAVYLCASSLGPMGLALNEQFFGPGTRLTVL.

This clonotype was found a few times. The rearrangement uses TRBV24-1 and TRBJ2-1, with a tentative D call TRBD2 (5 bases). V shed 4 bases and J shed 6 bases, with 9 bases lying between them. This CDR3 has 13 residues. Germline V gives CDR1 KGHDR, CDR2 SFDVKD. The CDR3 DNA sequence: TGTGCCACCAGTGACTGGACTGGCAATGAGCAGTTCTTC. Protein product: CATSDWTGNEQFF.

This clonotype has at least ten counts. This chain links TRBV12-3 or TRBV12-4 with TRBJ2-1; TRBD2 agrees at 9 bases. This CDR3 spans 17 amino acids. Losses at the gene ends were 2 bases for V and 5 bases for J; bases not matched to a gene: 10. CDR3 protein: CASSLRSSGIGDNEQFF. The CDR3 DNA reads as TGTGCCAGCAGTTTACGTTCTAGCGGGATTGGAGACAATGAGCAGTTCTTC.

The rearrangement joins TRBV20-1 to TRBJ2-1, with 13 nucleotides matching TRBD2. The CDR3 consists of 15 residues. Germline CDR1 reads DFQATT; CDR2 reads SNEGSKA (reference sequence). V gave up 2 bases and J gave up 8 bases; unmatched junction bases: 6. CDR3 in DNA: TGCAGTGCTAGAAAACTAGCGGGAGGGCTGGATGAGCAGTTCTTC. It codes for CSARKLAGGLDEQFF.

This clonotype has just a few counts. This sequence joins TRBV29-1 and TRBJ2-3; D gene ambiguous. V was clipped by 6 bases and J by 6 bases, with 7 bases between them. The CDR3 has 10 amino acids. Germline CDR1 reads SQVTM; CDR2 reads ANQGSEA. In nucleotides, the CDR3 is TGCAGCGTCAGTGGGGATACGCAGTATTTT. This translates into CSVSGDTQYF.

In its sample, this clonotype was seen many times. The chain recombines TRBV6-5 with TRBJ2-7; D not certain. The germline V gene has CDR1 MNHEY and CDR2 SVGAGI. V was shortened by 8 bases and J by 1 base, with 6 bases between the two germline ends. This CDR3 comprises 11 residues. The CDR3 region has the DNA TGTGCCAGCCAGACTTCCTACGAGCAGTACTTC. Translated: CASQTSYEQYF.

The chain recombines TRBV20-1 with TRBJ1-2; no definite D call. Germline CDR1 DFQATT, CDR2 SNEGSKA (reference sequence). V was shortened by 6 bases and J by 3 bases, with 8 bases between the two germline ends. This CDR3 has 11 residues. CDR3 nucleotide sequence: TGCAGTGCACCGGGCGACTATGGCTACACCTTC. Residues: CSAPGDYGYTF.

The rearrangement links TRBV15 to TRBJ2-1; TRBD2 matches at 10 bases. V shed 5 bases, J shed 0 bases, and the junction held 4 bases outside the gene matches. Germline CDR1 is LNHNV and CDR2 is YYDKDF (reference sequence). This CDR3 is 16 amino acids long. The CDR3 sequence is CATSAGLASSYNEQFF. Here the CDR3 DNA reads TGTGCCACCAGCGCGGGACTAGCGAGCTCCTACAATGAGCAGTTCTTC.

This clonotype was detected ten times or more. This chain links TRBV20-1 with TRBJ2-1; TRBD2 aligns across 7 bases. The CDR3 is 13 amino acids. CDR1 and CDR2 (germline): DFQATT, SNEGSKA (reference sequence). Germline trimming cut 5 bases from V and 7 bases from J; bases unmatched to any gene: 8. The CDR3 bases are TGCAGTGCTTGGGGGGACTACCCTAATGAGCAGTTCTTC. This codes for CSAWGDYPNEQFF.

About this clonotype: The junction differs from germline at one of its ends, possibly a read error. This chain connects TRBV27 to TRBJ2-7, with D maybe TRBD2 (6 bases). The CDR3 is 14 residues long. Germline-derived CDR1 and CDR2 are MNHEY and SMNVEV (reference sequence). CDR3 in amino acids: CASSLYRGNYEQYF. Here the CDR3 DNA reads TGTGCCAGCAGCTTATATCGGGGGAACTACGAGCAGTACTTC.